The next 5 T cell receptor beta chains were all read from a single sample in a study of blood T cells in healthy people across ages. The use of a sample-barcoded 5' primer and a J-beta primer mix characterized a second PCR of about 7 to 12 cycles. MiXCR, run by TCRdb on the 5' RACE reads, gives a single entry per CDR3 protein. The sample carries around 800,000 distinct CDR3 sequences, roughly 60% recorded once. Sequencing was performed on blood. These receptors were taken from a man in his thirties or forties in good health.

This clonotype was recorded a few times. This chain connects TRBV28 to TRBJ2-5, with D possibly TRBD2 on 6 matching bases. This CDR3 spans 17 amino acids. Trimming removed 2 bases at V and 1 base at J, with 17 bases between. The germline gives CDR1 MDHEN, CDR2 SYDVKM. CDR3 protein: CASSLGSWAGTQETQYF. CDR3 coding DNA: TGTGCCAGCAGTTTAGGAAGTTGGGCGGGGACCCAAGAGACCCAGTACTTC.

The CDR3 DNA reads TGTGCCAGCACCCTCCAATCCGGGAGGGCCGGTTATGGCTACACCTTC. Translation: CASTLQSGRAGYGYTF. The rearrangement uses TRBV12-3 or TRBV12-4 and TRBJ1-2; no reliable D call. The CDR3 has 16 amino acids. Deletions cut 7 bases from V and 5 bases from J, with 23 bases between.

This clonotype was counted only a few times. The V call is TRBV4-2, the J call TRBJ2-3, with 8 bases that match TRBD2. The CDR3 contains 17 residues. Germline CDR1 LGHNA, CDR2 YNFKEQ. V shed 1 base, J shed 2 bases, and the junction held 8 bases outside the gene matches. The CDR3 protein is CASSQVSRGGNTDTQYF. The CDR3 nucleotides are TGTGCCAGCAGCCAAGTCTCTCGGGGGGGGAACACAGATACGCAGTATTTT.

There are a few counts of this clonotype. The chain couples TRBV27 to TRBJ2-3; unclear D gene. Germline CDR1 and CDR2: MNHEY and SMNVEV (reference sequence). The V end was cut by 5 bases, the J end by 1 base, with 16 bases between. This CDR3 comprises 16 residues. The CDR3 coding sequence is TGTGCCAGCAGTCACTCGCCTGTCCCCGGCACAGATACGCAGTATTTT. Its translation is CASSHSPVPGTDTQYF.

This clonotype has a single count. J is TRBJ1-1 and V is TRBV30; D unresolved. The ends were cut back, 5 bases at V and 5 bases at J, with 12 bases in the middle. Germline lookup yields CDR1 GTSNPN and CDR2 SVGIG (reference sequence). This CDR3 region has 12 residues. CDR3 in amino acids: CAWSPIGTEAFF. The CDR3 DNA is TGTGCCTGGTCCCCTATAGGGACTGAAGCTTTCTTT. Combining the CDR3 with reference TRBV30 and TRBJ1-1 gives the whole variable domain SQTIHQWPATLVQPVGSPLSLECTVEGTSNPNLYWYRQAAGRGLQLLFYSVGIGQISSEVPQNLSASRPQDRQFILSSKKLLLSDSGFYLCAWSPIGTEAFFGQGTRLTVV.